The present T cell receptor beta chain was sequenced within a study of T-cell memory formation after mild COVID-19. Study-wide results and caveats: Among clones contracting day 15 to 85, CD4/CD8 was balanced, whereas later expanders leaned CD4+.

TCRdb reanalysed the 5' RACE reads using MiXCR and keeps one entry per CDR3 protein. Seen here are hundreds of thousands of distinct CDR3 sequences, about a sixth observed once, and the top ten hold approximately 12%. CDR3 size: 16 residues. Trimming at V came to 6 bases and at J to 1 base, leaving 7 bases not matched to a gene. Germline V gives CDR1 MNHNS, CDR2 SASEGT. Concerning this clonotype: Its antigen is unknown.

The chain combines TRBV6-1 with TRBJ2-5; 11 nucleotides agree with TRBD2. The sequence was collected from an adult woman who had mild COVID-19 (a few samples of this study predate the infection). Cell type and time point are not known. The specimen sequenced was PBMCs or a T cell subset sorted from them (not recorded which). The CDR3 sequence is CASRKGLAVIQETQYF. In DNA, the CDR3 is TGTGCCAGCAGGAAGGGACTAGCGGTGATCCAAGAGACCCAGTACTTC.